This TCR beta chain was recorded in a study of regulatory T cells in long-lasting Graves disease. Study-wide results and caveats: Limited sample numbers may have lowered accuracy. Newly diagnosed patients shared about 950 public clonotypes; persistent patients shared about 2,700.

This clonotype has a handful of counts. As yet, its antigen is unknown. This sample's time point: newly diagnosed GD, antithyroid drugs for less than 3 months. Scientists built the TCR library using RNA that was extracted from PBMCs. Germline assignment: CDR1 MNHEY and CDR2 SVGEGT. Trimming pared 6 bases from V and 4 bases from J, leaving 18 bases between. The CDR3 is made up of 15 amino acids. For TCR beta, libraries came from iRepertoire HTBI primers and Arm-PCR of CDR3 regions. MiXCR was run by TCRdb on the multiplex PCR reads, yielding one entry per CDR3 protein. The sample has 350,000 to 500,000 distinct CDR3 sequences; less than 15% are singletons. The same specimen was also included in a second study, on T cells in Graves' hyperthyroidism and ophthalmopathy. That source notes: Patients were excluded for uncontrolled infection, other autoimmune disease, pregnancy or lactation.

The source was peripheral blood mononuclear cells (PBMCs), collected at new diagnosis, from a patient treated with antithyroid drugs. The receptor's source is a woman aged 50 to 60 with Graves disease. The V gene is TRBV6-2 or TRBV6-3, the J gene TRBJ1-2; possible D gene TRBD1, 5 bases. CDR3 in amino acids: CASRGLPQGSYGYTF. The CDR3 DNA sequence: TGTGCCAGCAGGGGCCTCCCGCAGGGTTCCTATGGCTACACCTTC.